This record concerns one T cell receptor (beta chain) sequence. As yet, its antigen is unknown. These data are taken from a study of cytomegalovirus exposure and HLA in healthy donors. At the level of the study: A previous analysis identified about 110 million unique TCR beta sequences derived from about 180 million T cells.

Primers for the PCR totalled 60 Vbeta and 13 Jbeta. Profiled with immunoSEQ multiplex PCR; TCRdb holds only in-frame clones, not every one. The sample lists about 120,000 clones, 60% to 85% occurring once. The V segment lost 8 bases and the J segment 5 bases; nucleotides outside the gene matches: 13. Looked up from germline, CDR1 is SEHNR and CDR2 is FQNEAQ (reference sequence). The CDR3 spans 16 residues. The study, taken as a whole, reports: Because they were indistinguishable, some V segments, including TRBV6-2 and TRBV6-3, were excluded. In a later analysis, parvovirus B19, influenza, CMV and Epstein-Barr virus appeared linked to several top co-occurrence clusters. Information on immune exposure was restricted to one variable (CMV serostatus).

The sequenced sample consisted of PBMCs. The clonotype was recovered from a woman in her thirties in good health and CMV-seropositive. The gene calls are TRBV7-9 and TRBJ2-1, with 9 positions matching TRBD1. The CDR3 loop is CASGGLGQGTHNEQFF. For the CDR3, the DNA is TGTGCCAGCGGGGGGTTAGGACAGGGGACTCACAATGAGCAGTTCTTC. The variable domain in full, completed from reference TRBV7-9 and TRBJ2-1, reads DTGVSQNPRHKITKRGQNVTFRCDPISEHNRLYWYRQTLGQGPEFLTYFQNEAQLEKSRLLSDRFSAERPKGSFSTLEIQRTEQGDSAMYLCASGGLGQGTHNEQFFGPGTRLTVL.